This TCR beta chain was sequenced in a study of TIL therapy for anti-PD-1-resistant metastatic lung cancer (dated by TCRdb to 2020 to 2023). Context from the whole study: Before any PD-1/PD-L1 blockade was given, tumors were harvested, nivolumab was then administered, and patients who progressed went on to receive lymphodepletion, an infusion of expanded TIL, and IL-2. Enrolled patients had a median age of 54 years (range 38-75) and a median tumor PD-L1 proportion score of 6%. Most of the cohort had lung adenocarcinoma, several tumors were EGFR-mutant and two were ALK-rearranged, and half of the patients were current or former smokers. A median non-synonymous tumor mutation burden of around 1.5 mutations per megabase was determined across the cohort by whole-exome sequencing. Tumor and peripheral blood T cell receptor beta sequencing was used to track clonotypes across tumor, expanded TIL product and serial blood samples.

Worth noting for this clone: Its specific antigen is unknown. Per-base quality was not reported, and no clone a single base away is much larger than it.

Including the terminal cysteine and phenylalanine, the CDR3 comprises 18 residues. Solely the CDR3 DNA is kept, with 54 bases framed from the first base. CDR1 and CDR2 are read off the germline V gene as MGHRA and YSYEKL. Ends trimmed: V by 2 bases, J by 4 bases; bases unmatched to a gene: 12. Broader findings and caveats from the paper: The cohort was highly selected, with more treatment-naive, never-smoker and oncogene-addicted patients than typical, limiting generalizability. Infused TIL clonotypes partially replaced the baseline peripheral repertoire then decayed over months, with no apparent association between persistence and response. The study protocol defined all tumor marker inferences as exploratory.

According to the study, the label for this sample's time point signals: pre-treatment sample, taken before nivolumab and TIL therapy. A phase I trial run at two centers enrolled adults with stage 4 NSCLC between 2017 and January 2020. Samples were obtained from a single-arm, open-label phase I trial in which tumor-infiltrating lymphocyte therapy with nivolumab was evaluated in advanced non-small cell lung cancer. Blood mononuclear cells from EDTA tubes were separated on a Ficoll gradient and snap-frozen as pellets, and DNA was extracted from the cells using a Qiagen mini-prep kit. Using bias-controlled multiplex PCR with the immunoSEQ v3 hsTCRB kit, the TCR beta CDR3 regions were amplified from genomic DNA. The TCR libraries were sequenced on an Illumina NextSeq 500 to approximately 2.1 million read pairs for survey level or about 4.5-6 million read pairs for deep level. Concerning the study's data processing: V, D and J genes were assigned, non-productive sequences were removed, and clonality was reported by immunoSEQ Analyzer software. Repertoires were compared by productive Simpson clonality and by the Morisita overlap index of productive TRB rearrangements between infused TIL and blood. The absolute count of a clonotype in blood was estimated by multiplying the lymphocyte count by the CD3+ fraction and by the productive frequency of the clone. Drawn from immuneACCESS, this table holds only the in-frame rearrangements with V and J called that TCRdb kept. Clones are partly lost; checked studies trace under half to an unresolved V gene and leave the rest unexplained. That table gives V, J and clone size, and the DNA gave D and trimming. The sample contains tens of thousands of clones, 70% to 75% of them found a single time. More than 1.5% of the sample belongs to the ten largest clones.

The chain is encoded by TRBV4-1 joined to TRBJ2-5, with TRBD2 identical over 11 junction bases. The specimen was blood, collected at baseline. This TCR was recovered from a person between 25 and 79 years old with non-small cell lung cancer. The bases read TGCGCCAGCAGCCAAATAGCTTTGACCGGACTAGCGGGAGAGACCCAGTACTTC. Its translation reads: CASSQIALTGLAGETQYF.